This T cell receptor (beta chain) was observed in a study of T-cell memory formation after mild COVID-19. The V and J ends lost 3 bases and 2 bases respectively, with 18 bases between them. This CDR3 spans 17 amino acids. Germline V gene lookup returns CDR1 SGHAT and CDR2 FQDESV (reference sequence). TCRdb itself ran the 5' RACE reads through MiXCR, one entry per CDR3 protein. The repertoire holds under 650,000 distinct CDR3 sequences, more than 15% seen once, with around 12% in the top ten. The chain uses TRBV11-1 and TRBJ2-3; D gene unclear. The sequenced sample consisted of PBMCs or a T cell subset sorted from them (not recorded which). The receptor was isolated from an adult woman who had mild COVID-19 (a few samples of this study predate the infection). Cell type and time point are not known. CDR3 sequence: CASSFPSVSRSTDTQYF. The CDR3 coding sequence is TGTGCCAGCAGCTTTCCAAGTGTCAGCCGATCCACAGATACGCAGTATTTT.